This T cell receptor beta chain was identified during a study of cytomegalovirus exposure and HLA in healthy donors. Study observations and caveats: A later analysis reportedly found that, within productive TCRs, an Asian-associated ancestry cluster had fewer N-insertions than the mean observed across the approximately 690 donors.

It was with 60 Vbeta and 13 Jbeta primers that the PCR ran. The table came from immunoSEQ multiplex PCR; TCRdb's copy has only in-frame clones and leaves some out. The sample contains about 160,000 clones, 81% of which appear only once. V dropped 4 bases and J dropped 4; count of bases not matched to a gene: 6. The CDR3 is 15 residues long. Germline V lookup: CDR1 SEHNR, CDR2 FQNEAQ (reference sequence). Details on this clone: Its antigen remains unknown.

The sequenced material came from PBMCs. The source is a woman between 45 and 65 years old in good health and CMV-seronegative. This chain joins TRBV7-9 and TRBJ2-3; 9 nucleotides line up with TRBD1. In DNA, the CDR3 is TGTGCCAGCAGCTCACTCACAGGGGGCGCAGATACGCAGTATTTT. Translation: CASSSLTGGADTQYF.